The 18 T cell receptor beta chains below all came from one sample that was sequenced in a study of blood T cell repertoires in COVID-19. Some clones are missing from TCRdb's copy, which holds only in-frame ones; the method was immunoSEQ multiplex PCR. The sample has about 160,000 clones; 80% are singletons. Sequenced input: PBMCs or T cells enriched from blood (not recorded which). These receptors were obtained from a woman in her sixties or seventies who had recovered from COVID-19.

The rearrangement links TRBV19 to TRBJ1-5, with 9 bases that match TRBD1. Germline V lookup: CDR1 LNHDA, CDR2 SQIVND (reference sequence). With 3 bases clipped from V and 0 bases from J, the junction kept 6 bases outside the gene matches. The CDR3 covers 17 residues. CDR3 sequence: CASSIVGQGRSNQPQHF. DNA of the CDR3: TGTGCCAGTAGTATTGTGGGACAGGGTCGTAGCAATCAGCCCCAGCATTTT.

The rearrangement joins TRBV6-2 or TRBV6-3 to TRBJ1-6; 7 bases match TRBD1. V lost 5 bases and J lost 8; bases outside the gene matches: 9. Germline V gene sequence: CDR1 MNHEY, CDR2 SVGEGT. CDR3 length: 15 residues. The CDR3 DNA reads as TGTGCCAGCAGTCTCGGTACAGGGGCACATTCACCCCTCCACTTT. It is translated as CASSLGTGAHSPLHF.

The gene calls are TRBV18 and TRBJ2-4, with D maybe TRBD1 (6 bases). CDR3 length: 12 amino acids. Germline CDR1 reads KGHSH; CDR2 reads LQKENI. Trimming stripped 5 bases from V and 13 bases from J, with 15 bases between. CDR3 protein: CASSSRQARQYF. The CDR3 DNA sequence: TGTGCCAGCTCATCGCGACAGGCCAGGCAGTACTTC.

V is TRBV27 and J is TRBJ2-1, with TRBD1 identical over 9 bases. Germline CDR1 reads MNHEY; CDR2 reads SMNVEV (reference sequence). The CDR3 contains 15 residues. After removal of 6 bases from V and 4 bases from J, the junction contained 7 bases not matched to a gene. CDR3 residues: CASSPGTGFYNEQFF. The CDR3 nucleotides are TGTGCCAGCAGCCCCGGGACAGGGTTTTACAATGAGCAGTTCTTC.

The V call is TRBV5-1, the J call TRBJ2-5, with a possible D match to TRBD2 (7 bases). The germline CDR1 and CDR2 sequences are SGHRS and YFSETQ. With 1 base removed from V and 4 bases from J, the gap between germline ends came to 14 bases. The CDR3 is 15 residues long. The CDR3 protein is CASSLRGAGRETQYF. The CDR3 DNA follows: TGCGCCAGCAGCTTGCGGGGGGCCGGACGAGAGACCCAGTACTTC. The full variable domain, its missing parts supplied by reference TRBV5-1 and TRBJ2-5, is KAGVTQTPRYLIKTRGQQVTLSCSPISGHRSVSWYQQTPGQGLQFLFEYFSETQRNKGNFPGRFSGRQFSNSRSEMNVSTLELGDSALYLCASSLRGAGRETQYFGPGTRLLVL.

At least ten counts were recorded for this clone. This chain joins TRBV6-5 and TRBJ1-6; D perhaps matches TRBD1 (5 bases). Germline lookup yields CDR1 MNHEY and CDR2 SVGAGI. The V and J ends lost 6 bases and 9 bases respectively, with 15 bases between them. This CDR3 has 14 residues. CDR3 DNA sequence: TGTGCCAGCAGGGGGCGGACAAACAGTTCACCCCTCCACTTT. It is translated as CASRGRTNSSPLHF.

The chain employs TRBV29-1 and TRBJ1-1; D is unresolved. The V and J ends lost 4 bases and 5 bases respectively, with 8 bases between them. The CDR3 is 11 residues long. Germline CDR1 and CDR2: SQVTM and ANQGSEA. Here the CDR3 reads CSVAIWTEAFF. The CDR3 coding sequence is TGCAGCGTTGCTATCTGGACTGAAGCTTTCTTT.

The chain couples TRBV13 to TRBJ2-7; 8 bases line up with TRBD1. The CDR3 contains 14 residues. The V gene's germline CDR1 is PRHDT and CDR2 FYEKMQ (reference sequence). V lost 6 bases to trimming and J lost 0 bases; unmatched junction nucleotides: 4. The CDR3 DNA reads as TGTGCCAGCAGTCCCACAGGGGGCTCCTACGAGCAGTACTTC. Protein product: CASSPTGGSYEQYF.

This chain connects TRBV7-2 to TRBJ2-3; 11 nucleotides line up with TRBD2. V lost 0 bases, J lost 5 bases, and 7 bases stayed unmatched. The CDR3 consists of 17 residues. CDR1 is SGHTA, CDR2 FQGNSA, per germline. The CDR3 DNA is TGTGCCAGCAGCTTAGCGGTAGCGGGGGGGCAGGGAGATACGCAGTATTTT. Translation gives CASSLAVAGGQGDTQYF.

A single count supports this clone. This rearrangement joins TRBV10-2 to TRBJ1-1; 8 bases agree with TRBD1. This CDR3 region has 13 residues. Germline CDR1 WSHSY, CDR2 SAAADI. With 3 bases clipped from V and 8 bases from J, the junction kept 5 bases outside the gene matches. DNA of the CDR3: TGCGCCAGCAGTGAACACCGGGACAGGGAAGCTTTCTTT. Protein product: CASSEHRDREAFF.

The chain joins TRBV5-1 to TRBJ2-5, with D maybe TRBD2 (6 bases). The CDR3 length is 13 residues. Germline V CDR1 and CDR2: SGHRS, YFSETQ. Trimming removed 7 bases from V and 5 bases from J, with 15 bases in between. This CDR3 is CASAPGEWETQYF. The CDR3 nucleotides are TGCGCCAGCGCCCCGGGGGAGTGGGAGACCCAGTACTTC.

CDR3 residues: CSVPPGRGQETQYF. The CDR3 DNA is TGCAGCGTCCCCCCGGGGCGGGGTCAAGAGACCCAGTACTTC. V is TRBV29-1 and J is TRBJ2-5, with TRBD2 as a possible D gene (6 bases). V lost 6 bases and J lost 2, with 16 bases in between. This CDR3 region has 14 residues. CDR1 SQVTM and CDR2 ANQGSEA come from the germline V gene.

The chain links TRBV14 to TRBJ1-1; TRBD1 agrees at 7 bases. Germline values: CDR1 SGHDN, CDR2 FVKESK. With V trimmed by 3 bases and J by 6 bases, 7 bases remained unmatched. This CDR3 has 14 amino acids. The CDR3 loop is CASSHWGQSAEAFF. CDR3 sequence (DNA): TGTGCCAGCAGCCACTGGGGACAGTCCGCTGAAGCTTTCTTT.

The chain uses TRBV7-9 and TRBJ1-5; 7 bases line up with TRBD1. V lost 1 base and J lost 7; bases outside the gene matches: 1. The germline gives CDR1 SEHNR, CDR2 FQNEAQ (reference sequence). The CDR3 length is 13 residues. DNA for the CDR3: TGTGCCAGCAGCTTAGGAGGGGGCCAGCCCCAGCATTTT. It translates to CASSLGGGQPQHF.

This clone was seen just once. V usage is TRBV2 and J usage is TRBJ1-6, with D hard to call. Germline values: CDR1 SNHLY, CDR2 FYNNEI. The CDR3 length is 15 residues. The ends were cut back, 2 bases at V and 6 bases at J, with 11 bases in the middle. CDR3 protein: CASSESIVPNSPLHF. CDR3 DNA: TGTGCCAGCAGTGAAAGTATAGTCCCTAATTCACCCCTCCACTTT.

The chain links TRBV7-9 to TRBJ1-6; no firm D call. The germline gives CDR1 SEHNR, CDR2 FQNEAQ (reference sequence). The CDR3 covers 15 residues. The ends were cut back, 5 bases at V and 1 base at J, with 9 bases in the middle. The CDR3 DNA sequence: TGTGCCAGCAGCCACCGGGGTTCCTATAATTCACCCCTCCACTTT. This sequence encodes CASSHRGSYNSPLHF.

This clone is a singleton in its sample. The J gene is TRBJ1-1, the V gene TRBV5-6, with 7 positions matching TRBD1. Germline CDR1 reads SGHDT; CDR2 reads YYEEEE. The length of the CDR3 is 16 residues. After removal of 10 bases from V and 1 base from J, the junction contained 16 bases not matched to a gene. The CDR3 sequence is CAGLTGVGGRNTEAFF. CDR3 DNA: TGTGCCGGCCTTACAGGGGTGGGAGGTCGGAACACTGAAGCTTTCTTT.

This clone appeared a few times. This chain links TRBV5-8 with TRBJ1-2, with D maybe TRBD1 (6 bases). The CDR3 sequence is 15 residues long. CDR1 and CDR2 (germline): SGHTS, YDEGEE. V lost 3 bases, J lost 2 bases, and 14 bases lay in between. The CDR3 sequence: CASSSDGQRNYGYTF. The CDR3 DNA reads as TGTGCCAGCAGCTCGGATGGACAGAGGAACTATGGCTACACCTTC.